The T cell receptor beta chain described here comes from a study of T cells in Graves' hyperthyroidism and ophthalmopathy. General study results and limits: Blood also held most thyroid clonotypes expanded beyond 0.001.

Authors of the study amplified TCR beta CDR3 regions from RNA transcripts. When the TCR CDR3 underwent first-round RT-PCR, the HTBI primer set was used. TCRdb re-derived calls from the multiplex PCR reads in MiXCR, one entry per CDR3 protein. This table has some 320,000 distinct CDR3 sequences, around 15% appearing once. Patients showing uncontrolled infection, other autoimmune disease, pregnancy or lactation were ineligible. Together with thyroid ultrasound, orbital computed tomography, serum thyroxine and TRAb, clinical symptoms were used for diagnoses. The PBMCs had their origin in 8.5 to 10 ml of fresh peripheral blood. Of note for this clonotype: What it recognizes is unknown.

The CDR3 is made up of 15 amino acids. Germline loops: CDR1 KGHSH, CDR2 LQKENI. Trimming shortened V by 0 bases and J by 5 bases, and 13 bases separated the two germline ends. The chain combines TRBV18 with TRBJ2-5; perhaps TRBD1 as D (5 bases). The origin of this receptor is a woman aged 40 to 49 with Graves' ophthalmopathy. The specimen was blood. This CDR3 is CASSPPGHLGETQYF. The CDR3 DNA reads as TGTGCCAGCTCACCACCCGGACATCTAGGGGAGACCCAGTACTTC.